Detailed here is one TCR beta chain. The data stem from a study of blood T cell repertoires in COVID-19. Study context: Whether acute or convalescent, the COVID-19 samples came from the United States, Italy and Spain. PBMCs, B-cell-depleted T cells, or T cells were the source of the cDNA or gDNA that made up the material.

Per the germline V gene, CDR1 is LNHDA and CDR2 is SQIVND (reference sequence). This CDR3 is built from 13 residues. The germline V and J ends were trimmed by 7 bases and 4 bases, with 13 bases remaining between them. Per the original methods: Reference gene primer amplification gave nucleated cell count estimates. Clones were read by immunoSEQ multiplex PCR, and TCRdb kept only the in-frame ones, dropping some. V and J calls and clone size are copied from that table; D and trimming were computed from the DNA. The data show fewer than 250,000 clones, roughly nine tenths seen once. The sequence came from a man younger than 40 with acute or convalescent COVID-19. The chain joins TRBV19 to TRBJ1-2; no clear D. Material for sequencing was peripheral blood. Here the CDR3 DNA reads TGTGCCAGTATGAGGTCAACGCTCTATGGCTACACCTTC. Amino acid sequence: CASMRSTLYGYTF. Drawing the rest from reference TRBV19 and TRBJ1-2, the complete variable domain is DGGITQSPKYLFRKEGQNVTLSCEQNLNHDAMYWYRQDPGQGLRLIYYSQIVNDFQKGDIAEGYSVSREKKESFPLTVTSAQKNPTAFYLCASMRSTLYGYTFGSGTRLTVV.